These 32 T cell receptor beta chains were sequenced from one sample in a study of T cells in women clearing cervical HPV infection (dated by TCRdb to 2017 to 2018). The protocol used for the library was the immunoSEQ multiplex PCR assay. TCRdb retrieved this table from immuneACCESS and kept in-frame rearrangements only. Not all clones are present; in checked studies, unresolved V genes account for under half, and no reason is known for the remainder. The sample table gives tens of thousands of clones. The top ten hold about 3.5% of the sample. The sample comprised blood buffy coat. These receptors were taken from a woman aged 18-69 years with a cervical HPV16 infection that either progressed to CIN3+ or cleared (not recorded which).

The CDR3 sequence is CASSSTGGAYNEQFF. Partial CDR3 DNA: TGTGCCAGCAGCTCGACAGGGGGCGCCTACAATGAG. V gene TRBV7-3 combines with J gene TRBJ2-1; 10 bases match TRBD1. The sequenced fragment ends 3 residues before the CDR3 boundary, so the rest is inferred from the germline J gene. This CDR3 has 15 residues. Per the germline V gene, CDR1 is SGHTA and CDR2 is FQGTGA. With 4 bases clipped from V and 2 bases from J, the junction kept 2 bases outside the gene matches.

Note on this clone: Coverage ceases 3 residues before the CDR3 finishes, and the germline J gene fills in the end. The chain couples TRBV23-1 to TRBJ1-2, with D perhaps matching TRBD1 (5 bases). TRBV23-1 is noted as an ORF with a role that remains uncertain. With 10 bases removed from V and 6 bases from J, the gap between germline ends came to 12 bases. The CDR3 length is 11 residues. The sequenced part of the CDR3 DNA is TGCGCCAACAGGAGGGGAAATGGC. Translated: CANRRGNG. The whole CDR3 sequence is CANRRGNGYTF.

With regard to this clone: The read halts 3 residues ahead of the CDR3 end, with the missing end drawn from the germline J gene. The chain uses TRBV5-1 and TRBJ2-3, with a possible D match to TRBD2 (6 bases). Germline CDR1 reads SGHRS; CDR2 reads YFSETQ. This CDR3 region has 17 residues. V was pared by 7 bases and J by 0 bases, with 21 bases between. CDR3 sequence: CASRRGSSQSSTDTQYF. Partial CDR3 DNA: TGCGCCAGCCGGCGGGGCTCCTCCCAATCCAGCACAGATACG.

In the case of this clone: The sequence runs out 3 residues before the end of the CDR3; the remainder is reconstructed from the germline J gene. V gene TRBV5-1 combines with J gene TRBJ2-5, with D possibly TRBD1 on 7 matching bases. This CDR3 has 14 residues. Germline loops: CDR1 SGHRS, CDR2 YFSETQ. The germline V and J ends were trimmed by 2 bases and 2 bases, with 10 bases remaining between them. The part of the CDR3 DNA that was read is TGCGCCAGCAGCTTCTCAGGGGGGCAAGAGACC. Translated: CASSFSGGQET. Given in full, the CDR3 is CASSFSGGQETQYF.

Concerning this clone: With the read ending 3 residues before the CDR3 end, the germline J gene is used to fill in that end. J is TRBJ2-7 and V is TRBV7-9, with TRBD1 identical over 7 bases. CDR1 and CDR2 (germline): SEHNR, FQNEAQ (reference sequence). The CDR3 consists of 14 residues. With V trimmed by 0 bases and J by 3 bases, 2 bases remained unmatched. The chain's CDR3 is CASSLAGDSYEQYF. Partial CDR3 DNA: TGTGCCAGCAGCTTAGCCGGGGACAGCTACGAG.

For this clone: The CDR3 end is not reached by the read, which stops 3 residues before it; the germline J gene fills it in. This chain connects TRBV20-1 to TRBJ1-3; D is unresolved. Looked up from germline, CDR1 is DFQATT and CDR2 is SNEGSKA (reference sequence). Trimming stripped 3 bases from V and 0 bases from J, with 6 bases between. CDR3 length: 13 residues. CDR3 sequence: CSASLNSGNTIYF. The covered CDR3 bases are TGCAGTGCTAGTCTTAACTCTGGAAACACC.

As for this clone: Read sequence stops 3 residues before the CDR3 end, and the germline J gene provides the missing end. The rearrangement joins TRBV7-9 to TRBJ2-7; possible D gene TRBD1, 6 bases. Germline V CDR1 and CDR2: SEHNR, FQNEAQ (reference sequence). With 6 bases removed from V and 4 bases from J, the gap between germline ends came to 10 bases. CDR3 length: 12 residues. The chain's CDR3 is CASSYTGYEQYF. The CDR3 bases that were read are TGTGCCAGCAGTTACACAGGGTACGAG.

The chain's CDR3 is CASNRSGGSSQPQHF. The DNA read from the CDR3 is TGTGCCAGCAACCGATCGGGGGGCAGTTCTCAGCCC. The chain joins TRBV6-2 or TRBV6-3 to TRBJ1-5, with a possible D match to TRBD1 (6 bases). The read is 3 residues too short to cover the CDR3 end, so that end is filled in from the germline J gene. Trimming shortened V by 7 bases and J by 6 bases, and 19 bases separated the two germline ends. The V gene's germline CDR1 is MNHEY and CDR2 SVGEGT. This CDR3 region has 15 residues.

With regard to this clone: With the read ending 3 residues before the CDR3 end, the germline J gene is used to fill in that end. The chain links TRBV5-1 to TRBJ2-7; 10 bases map to TRBD2. The CDR3 consists of 14 residues. J was trimmed by 4 bases and V by 5 bases; bases with no gene match: 6. The germline gives CDR1 SGHRS, CDR2 YFSETQ. The part of the CDR3 DNA that was read is TGCGCCAGCAGAGGGACTAGCGTCACATACGAG. Translating gives CASRGTSVTYE. The whole CDR3 sequence is CASRGTSVTYEQYF.

In regard to this clone: The read ends 3 residues before the CDR3 terminus; that terminus is restored from the germline J gene. V and J are TRBV5-4 and TRBJ2-1, with 8 bases that match TRBD2. V was clipped by 0 bases and J by 4 bases; unmatched bases: 6. This CDR3 comprises 16 residues. Germline V gene sequence: CDR1 SGHNT, CDR2 YYREEE (reference sequence). Incomplete CDR3 DNA: TGTGCCAGCAGCTTGGGAAGCGGGAGAAATTACAATGAG. Amino acid sequence: CASSLGSGRNYNE. The whole CDR3 protein reads CASSLGSGRNYNEQFF.

About this clone itself: The read terminates 3 residues before the CDR3 end, so the remaining end is supplied by the germline J gene. The V gene is TRBV29-1, the J gene TRBJ1-3, with D possibly matching TRBD1 (6 bases). Germline V CDR1 and CDR2: SQVTM, ANQGSEA. The CDR3 is 14 amino acids. The V and J ends lost 5 bases and 0 bases respectively, with 11 bases between them. The sequenced part of the CDR3 DNA is TGCAGCGTTAGCATGACAGGCTCTGGAAACACC. Protein product: CSVSMTGSGNT. The full CDR3 is CSVSMTGSGNTIYF. The whole variable domain, remainder taken from reference TRBV29-1 and TRBJ1-3, is SAVISQKPSRDICQRGTSLTIQCQVDSQVTMMFWYRQQPGQSLTLIATANQGSEATYESGFVIDKFPISRPNLTFSTLTVSNMSPEDSSIYLCSVSMTGSGNTIYFGEGSWLTVV.

On this clone: The read stops 3 residues short of the end of the CDR3; the missing end is completed from the germline J gene. V and J are TRBV9 and TRBJ1-4; 9 bases are shared with TRBD1. The length of the CDR3 is 15 residues. The junction had 9 bases not matched to a gene; V was cut back by 4 bases and J by 8 bases. Germline assignment: CDR1 SGDLS and CDR2 YYNGEE. CDR3 DNA, as far as it was read: TGTGCCAGCAGCCCCACAGGGGGCCGGGGCGAAAAA. This gives the protein CASSPTGGRGEK. The whole CDR3 is CASSPTGGRGEKLFF.

Remarks on this clone: The CDR3 end lies 3 residues beyond the end of the read and is filled in from the germline J gene. V gene TRBV7-3 combines with J gene TRBJ1-1; possibly TRBD1 for D (5 bases). This CDR3 comprises 13 residues. Germline assignment: CDR1 SGHTA and CDR2 FQGTGA. The CDR3: CASSLWGDGEAFF. The sequenced part of the CDR3 DNA is TGTGCCAGCAGCTTATGGGGGGATGGAGAA.

Regarding this clone: Read data end 3 residues before the CDR3 end; the end is taken from the germline J gene. This chain joins TRBV20-1 and TRBJ2-7, with D possibly matching TRBD2 (5 bases). The CDR3 is 14 residues long. V gave up 0 bases and J gave up 5 bases, with 14 bases separating them. Germline CDR1 and CDR2: DFQATT and SNEGSKA (reference sequence). The CDR3 is CSARDRNGVNEQYF. The DNA read from the CDR3 is TGCAGTGCTAGAGATCGAAACGGGGTAAACGAG.

Note on this clone: The read ends 3 residues early relative to the CDR3; the germline J gene fills the gap. The V and J genes are TRBV11-2 and TRBJ1-4, with 7 bases aligning to TRBD1. The ends lost 8 bases at V and 4 bases at J; junction bases unmatched: 1. Germline loops: CDR1 SGHAT, CDR2 FQNNGV. This CDR3 contains 12 residues. The chain's CDR3 is CASGTVNEKLFF. CDR3 DNA, as far as it was read: TGTGCCAGCGGGACAGTTAATGAAAAA. Drawing the rest from reference TRBV11-2 and TRBJ1-4, the complete variable domain is EAGVAQSPRYKIIEKRQSVAFWCNPISGHATLYWYQQILGQGPKLLIQFQNNGVVDDSQLPKDRFSAERLKGVDSTLKIQPAKLEDSAVYLCASGTVNEKLFFGSGTQLSVL.

Concerning this clone itself: The CDR3 end lies 3 residues beyond the end of the read and is filled in from the germline J gene. The chain couples TRBV5-1 to TRBJ2-5, with TRBD1 identical over 8 bases. CDR3 length: 16 residues. Germline loops: CDR1 SGHRS, CDR2 YFSETQ. Unmatched junction bases numbered 10, after V lost 4 bases and J lost 2 bases. The CDR3 sequence is CASSTERTGLQETQYF. CDR3 DNA, as far as it was read: TGCGCCAGCAGCACTGAGCGGACAGGGCTTCAAGAGACC.

Note on this clone: The sequence runs out 3 residues before the end of the CDR3; the remainder is reconstructed from the germline J gene. V usage is TRBV30 and J usage is TRBJ2-2; weak D call: TRBD2 (6 bases). Germline V gene data show CDR1 as GTSNPN and CDR2 as SVGIG (reference sequence). V was clipped by 2 bases and J by 3 bases, with 7 bases between them. CDR3 length: 13 residues. Partial CDR3 DNA: TGTGCCTGGAGTACGGGGGACACCGGGGAG. This translates into CAWSTGDTGE. The full CDR3 sequence reads CAWSTGDTGELFF. Full variable domain (rest looked up from reference TRBV30 and TRBJ2-2): SQTIHQWPATLVQPVGSPLSLECTVEGTSNPNLYWYRQAAGRGLQLLFYSVGIGQISSEVPQNLSASRPQDRQFILSSKKLLLSDSGFYLCAWSTGDTGELFFGEGSRLTVL.

Comment on this clone: Read coverage stops 3 residues before the CDR3 terminus; the germline J gene supplies the remainder. The chain uses TRBV7-6 and TRBJ2-7; no firm D call. CDR3 length: 13 amino acids. With 1 base removed from V and 6 bases from J, the gap between germline ends came to 10 bases. Germline CDR1 and CDR2: SGHVS and FNYEAQ. Incomplete CDR3 DNA: TGTGCCAGCAGCTTAGGGGCACCCAGCGAG. It encodes CASSLGAPSE. The entire CDR3 is CASSLGAPSEQYF.

Comment on this clone: The CDR3 end falls 3 residues outside the read, so it is completed with the germline J gene. The chain joins TRBV10-1 to TRBJ2-3; the match to TRBD1 covers 8 bases. CDR3 length equals 17 residues. Unmatched junction bases numbered 5, after V lost 0 bases and J lost 0 bases. Looked up from germline, CDR1 is WNHNN and CDR2 is SYGVQD (reference sequence). The part of the CDR3 DNA that was read is TGCGCCAGCAGTGAGTCCCCGGACAGGGATAGCACAGATACG. Its protein is CASSESPDRDSTDT. The entire CDR3 protein reads CASSESPDRDSTDTQYF.

About this clone itself: The read is 3 residues too short to cover the CDR3 end, so that end is filled in from the germline J gene. The chain employs TRBV2 and TRBJ2-3, with 7 bases lining up with TRBD1. The germline V gene has CDR1 SNHLY and CDR2 FYNNEI. This CDR3 region has 13 residues. The CDR3 region is CASSGQGQETQYF. CDR3 bases read: TGTGCCAGCAGTGGACAGGGCCAAGAGACG.

Remarks on this clone: Read sequence stops 3 residues before the CDR3 end, and the germline J gene provides the missing end. The chain has TRBV7-8 and TRBJ1-2, with D uncertain. V was cut by 4 bases and J by 0 bases, with 6 bases left in between. The germline CDR1 and CDR2 sequences are SGHVS and FQNEAQ. The CDR3 covers 13 residues. The CDR3: CASSSQSNYGYTF. CDR3 DNA (partial): TGTGCCAGCAGCTCACAGTCTAACTATGGC.

For this clone: The read halts 3 residues ahead of the CDR3 end, with the missing end drawn from the germline J gene. The chain is built from TRBV7-8 and TRBJ1-2; a weak D match, TRBD1 (5 bases). The CDR3 is 17 amino acids. The V and J ends lost 1 base and 0 bases respectively, with 15 bases between them. Germline V gene sequence: CDR1 SGHVS, CDR2 FQNEAQ. The part of the CDR3 DNA that was read is TGTGCCAGCAGCTTAGTATATCGACAGACACCTAACTATGGC. It encodes CASSLVYRQTPNYG. The full CDR3 sequence reads CASSLVYRQTPNYGYTF.

Points on this clone: The read comes to an end 3 residues before the CDR3 does, leaving the germline J gene to fill in the end. This chain connects TRBV2 to TRBJ1-1, with TRBD1 matching 8 bases. The V segment lost 6 bases and the J segment 3 bases; nucleotides outside the gene matches: 6. Germline CDR1 and CDR2: SNHLY and FYNNEI. CDR3 size: 14 residues. CDR3 DNA, as far as it was read: TGTGCCAGCAGACCAGACAGGGGATACACTGAA. Translation gives CASRPDRGYTE. The complete CDR3 protein is CASRPDRGYTEAFF.

The CDR3 region is CASSRRDYTGELFF. Incomplete CDR3 DNA: TGTGCCAGCAGCAGAAGGGACTATACCGGGGAG. The gene calls are TRBV5-6 and TRBJ2-2, with 7 bases lining up with TRBD2. The DNA ends 3 residues before the CDR3 does, and the rest of the CDR3 is filled in from the germline J gene. Germline loops: CDR1 SGHDT, CDR2 YYEEEE. This CDR3 comprises 14 residues. The V and J ends lost 4 bases and 5 bases, in that order; junction bases with no gene match: 5.

Concerning this clone: The sequence runs out 3 residues before the end of the CDR3; the remainder is reconstructed from the germline J gene. The genes are TRBV14 and TRBJ1-6, with 9 bases that match TRBD1. V lost 6 bases and J lost 4; bases outside the gene matches: 4. The CDR3 loop spans 15 amino acids. Per the germline V gene, CDR1 is SGHDN and CDR2 is FVKESK. The CDR3 loop is CASRPGTGYNSPLHF. The DNA read from the CDR3 is TGTGCCAGCAGACCCGGGACAGGGTATAATTCACCC.

Here the CDR3 reads CASRGVTGDQPQHF. CDR3 DNA, as far as it was read: TGTGCCAGCAGAGGGGTGACAGGGGACCAGCCC. The chain recombines TRBV2 with TRBJ1-5; 8 bases match TRBD1. Read sequence stops 3 residues before the CDR3 end, and the germline J gene provides the missing end. The CDR3 loop spans 14 amino acids. Trimming took 6 bases from V and 7 from J; bases not matched to a gene: 8. CDR1 is SNHLY, CDR2 FYNNEI, per germline.

Remarks on this clone: Read coverage stops 3 residues before the CDR3 terminus; the germline J gene supplies the remainder. The gene calls are TRBV7-2 and TRBJ2-5; tentatively, D is TRBD2 (6 bases). The CDR3 length is 15 residues. CDR1 is SGHTA, CDR2 FQGNSA, per germline. Trimming left V 5 bases short and J 3 bases short, with 16 bases between. The CDR3 bases that were read are TGTGCCAGCAGCCCAACCGCTAGCGTCAAAGAGACC. The encoded protein is CASSPTASVKET. The complete CDR3 reads CASSPTASVKETQYF.

A note on this clone: From the germline J gene comes the end of the CDR3, since the read stops 3 residues before it. The chain employs TRBV19 and TRBJ1-6, with a tentative D call TRBD1 (5 bases). Trimming shortened V by 3 bases and J by 7 bases, and 7 bases separated the two germline ends. Germline V gene lookup returns CDR1 LNHDA and CDR2 SQIVND (reference sequence). The CDR3 loop spans 13 amino acids. The DNA read from the CDR3 is TGTGCCAGTAGTATCGGGGGGAATTCACCC. This encodes CASSIGGNSP. The full CDR3 reads CASSIGGNSPLHF.

Comment on this clone: The CDR3 is cut off 3 residues early in the read; its end comes from the germline J gene. The genes are TRBV2 and TRBJ2-7; D might be TRBD2 (5 bases). Germline CDR1 is SNHLY and CDR2 is FYNNEI. V was pared by 6 bases and J by 3 bases, with 18 bases between. The CDR3 runs to 15 residues. CDR3 sequence: CASREFRAEFYEQYF. Partial CDR3 DNA: TGTGCCAGCAGGGAATTCCGAGCGGAGTTCTACGAG. The variable domain in full, completed from reference TRBV2 and TRBJ2-7, reads EPEVTQTPSHQVTQMGQEVILRCVPISNHLYFYWYRQILGQKVEFLVSFYNNEISEKSEIFDDQFSVERPDGSNFTLKIRSTKLEDSAMYFCASREFRAEFYEQYFGPGTRLTVT.

Details on this clone: The DNA ends 3 residues before the CDR3 does, and the rest of the CDR3 is filled in from the germline J gene. The chain recombines TRBV28 with TRBJ2-7, with D perhaps matching TRBD1 (6 bases). Germline V gives CDR1 MDHEN, CDR2 SYDVKM. Trimming took off 9 bases at V and 2 bases at J, with 17 bases between the two ends. The CDR3 extends over 14 amino acids. Partial CDR3 DNA: TGTGCCAGTATAAAACAGGGAGCAGCCTACGAG. Protein product: CASIKQGAAYE. The full CDR3 protein reads CASIKQGAAYEQYF. The full variable domain, completed using reference TRBV28 and TRBJ2-7, is DVKVTQSSRYLVKRTGEKVFLECVQDMDHENMFWYRQDPGLGLRLIYFSYDVKMKEKGDIPEGYSVSREKKERFSLILESASTNQTSMYLCASIKQGAAYEQYFGPGTRLTVT.

Turning to this clone: The CDR3 is cut off 3 residues early in the read; its end comes from the germline J gene. The chain links TRBV19 to TRBJ2-7, with TRBD1 identical over 7 bases. V dropped 5 bases and J dropped 0; count of bases not matched to a gene: 10. Germline V gene data show CDR1 as LNHDA and CDR2 as SQIVND (reference sequence). The CDR3 extends over 16 amino acids. The covered CDR3 bases are TGTGCCAGTAGTCCTTGGGGACAGCGCTCCTCCTACGAG. It is translated as CASSPWGQRSSYE. The whole CDR3 protein is CASSPWGQRSSYEQYF. Variable domain in full (rest from reference TRBV19 and TRBJ2-7): DGGITQSPKYLFRKEGQNVTLSCEQNLNHDAMYWYRQDPGQGLRLIYYSQIVNDFQKGDIAEGYSVSREKKESFPLTVTSAQKNPTAFYLCASSPWGQRSSYEQYFGPGTRLTVT.

As for this clone: Read sequence stops 3 residues before the CDR3 end, and the germline J gene provides the missing end. The chain employs TRBV28 and TRBJ1-1; D remains unclear. Germline CDR1 reads MDHEN; CDR2 reads SYDVKM. Trimming took off 2 bases at V and 0 bases at J, with 4 bases between the two ends. The CDR3 has 13 residues. The CDR3 DNA, read in part, is TGTGCCAGCAGTTTAACATTGAACACTGAA. Translation: CASSLTLNTE. The CDR3 in its entirety is CASSLTLNTEAFF.